Below, 3 T cell receptor beta chains from the same sample are listed, as sequenced in a study of cytomegalovirus exposure and HLA in healthy donors listed by TCRdb under 2017. Library generation was performed with the immunoSEQ multiplex PCR assay. For the multiplex PCR, a mixture combining 60 forward primers for TCR Vbeta segments and 13 reverse primers for TCR Jbeta segments was used. What TCRdb holds here is the immuneACCESS table cut down to in-frame rearrangements. Part of the clones is not present; checked against another copy, under half of the missing clones reflect an unresolved V gene, and the others are unexplained. A total of some 90,000 clones appear in this sample, roughly 70% of them only once. 2.5% to 3% of the sample rests with the top ten. The specimen sequenced was PBMCs. Every receptor here comes from a man in his forties or fifties in good health and CMV-seronegative.

This clone has more than one count but fewer than ten. The V and J genes are TRBV5-1 and TRBJ2-7; D is unclear. There are 12 residues in the CDR3. The V gene's germline CDR1 is SGHRS and CDR2 YFSETQ. V dropped 7 bases and J dropped 5 bases, with 13 bases sitting between them. DNA of the CDR3: TGCGCCAGCGCGGAGACCCCCCACGAGCAGTACTTC. Its translation is CASAETPHEQYF.

This clone was detected only a few times. The V and J genes are TRBV5-1 and TRBJ1-1; a possible D gene is TRBD1 (5 bases). Germline V lookup: CDR1 SGHRS, CDR2 YFSETQ. The V end was cut by 1 base, the J end by 3 bases, with 13 bases between. CDR3 length: 15 residues. CDR3 region: CASSLIGEGHTEAFF. DNA for the CDR3: TGCGCCAGCAGCTTGATAGGGGAGGGGCACACTGAAGCTTTCTTT.

Comments on this clone: The conserved closing phenylalanine or tryptophan is absent in this CDR3, likely reflecting a read error. The gene calls are TRBV7-2 and TRBJ1-5, with D tentatively TRBD1 (6 bases). Germline assignment: CDR1 SGHTA and CDR2 FQGNSA. Trimming took off 5 bases at V and 3 bases at J, with 14 bases between the two ends. The CDR3 loop spans 15 amino acids. CDR3 in DNA: TGTGCCAGCAGCCTTCACCAGGGGAACAATCAGCCCCAGCATGTT. Its protein product is CASSLHQGNNQPQHV.